A single sample gave rise to the 2 T cell receptor beta chains below, sequenced in a study of T cells in Graves' hyperthyroidism and ophthalmopathy. Amplification of TCR beta CDR3 regions was performed using RNA transcripts as template. The TCR CDR3 first-round RT-PCR relied on the HTBI primer set. MiXCR, run by TCRdb on the multiplex PCR reads, gives a single entry per CDR3 protein. The sample shows hundreds of thousands of distinct CDR3 sequences, under 25% of them seen only once. The source material was blood. These receptors all stem from a woman between 65 and 79 years old with Graves' ophthalmopathy.

This clonotype was picked up many times. This chain links TRBV12-3 or TRBV12-4 with TRBJ1-4; D may be TRBD1 (6 bases). The CDR3 has 14 amino acids. Trimming took 6 bases from V and 7 from J, leaving 15 bases between them. The DNA of the CDR3 is TGTGCCAGCAGGAATACAGGGCCGGGTGAAAAACTGTTTTTT. Its translation is CASRNTGPGEKLFF.

Concerning this clonotype itself: The CDR3 end shows no conserved phenylalanine or tryptophan, and so a read error is likely. The chain has TRBV11-3 and TRBJ2-1, with D unclear. The CDR3 has 12 residues. Germline CDR1 SGHNT, CDR2 YENEEA. The germline V and J ends were trimmed by 5 bases and 7 bases, with 9 bases remaining between them. CDR3: CASSRRLNEQFL. CDR3 DNA: TGTGCCAGCAGCCGTCGTCTGAATGAGCAGTTCCTC.